A selection of T cell receptor beta chains follows, all from one sample in a study of shared clonotypes between healthy human individuals. Produced via immunoSEQ multiplex PCR; TCRdb's table is partial and in-frame only. This sample has about 1 million clones, with 75% to 80% found just once. What was sequenced was memory CD4+ T cells from PBMCs. These receptors were collected from a man between 18 and 29 years old in good health. Some clones in this sample may be carry-over from other donors' samples. CDR3s include the opening cysteine and the closing phenylalanine or tryptophan. The order of the fields is clone size, D gene, CDR3 length, V gene, J gene, CDR3 DNA, CDR3 protein. The D gene is left open where the match is weak. The listing skips clone size in some rows; elsewhere it reads once, few, many or a size class.

size: .; D: .; length: 12; V: TRBV5-8; J: TRBJ1-5; DNA: TGTGCCAGCAGCTTGATCGAACAGCCCCAGCATTTT; CDR3: CASSLIEQPQHF
size: .; D: TRBD1; length: 15; V: TRBV6-1; J: TRBJ1-5; DNA: TGTGCCAGCAGTACCCGGGACAGGGGAGATCAGCCCCAGCATTTT; CDR3: CASSTRDRGDQPQHF
size: .; D: TRBD2; length: 15; V: TRBV7-2; J: TRBJ2-2; DNA: TGTGCCAGCAGCTCGGTGGGAGGGCCGTACGGGGAGCTGTTTTTT; CDR3: CASSSVGGPYGELFF
size: .; D: TRBD2; length: 14; V: TRBV6-5; J: TRBJ2-2; DNA: TGTGCCAGCAGCCCCACGGGGGGCACCGGGGAGCTGTTTTTT; CDR3: CASSPTGGTGELFF
size: .; D: .; length: 15; V: TRBV19; J: TRBJ1-1; DNA: TGTGCCAGTAGTATAGAAGTACGCCCGCAAACGAAAGCTTTCTTT; CDR3: CASSIEVRPQTKAFF
size: few; D: .; length: 10; V: TRBV2; J: TRBJ1-1; DNA: TGTGCCAGCAGTGTCACTGAAGCTTTCTTT; CDR3: CASSVTEAFF
size: .; D: TRBD1; length: 19; V: TRBV5-4; J: TRBJ2-2; DNA: TGTGCCAGCAGCCCTACCCCCGGGACAGGGGGCGTTATTGTCGGGGAGCTGTTTTTT; CDR3: CASSPTPGTGGVIVGELFF
size: .; D: TRBD1; length: 16; V: TRBV25-1; J: TRBJ1-2; DNA: TGTGCCAGCAGTGAGTTAGGCAGGGGGCCTAACTATGGCTACACCTTC; CDR3: CASSELGRGPNYGYTF
size: .; D: TRBD2; length: 15; V: TRBV9; J: TRBJ2-3; DNA: TGTGCCAGCAGCCCTAGCGGGAGCTACACAGATACGCAGTATTTT; CDR3: CASSPSGSYTDTQYF
size: once; D: TRBD1; length: 14; V: TRBV7-3; J: TRBJ2-6; DNA: TGTGCCAGCAGTACAGGGGCCGGGGCCAACGTCCTGACTTTC; CDR3: CASSTGAGANVLTF
size: .; D: .; length: 15; V: TRBV28; J: TRBJ2-2; DNA: TGTGCCAGCAGTCCGCGGGGCGCGGGCACCGGGGAGCTGTTTTTT; CDR3: CASSPRGAGTGELFF
size: .; D: .; length: 11; V: TRBV30; J: TRBJ2-7; DNA: TGTGCCTGGAGTCTTGGAGGCGAGCAGTACTTC; CDR3: CAWSLGGEQYF
size: .; D: TRBD2; length: 16; V: TRBV28; J: TRBJ2-7; DNA: TGTGCCAGCAGTCCGGCCGGGACTAGCGGGAATACCGAGCAGTACTTC; CDR3: CASSPAGTSGNTEQYF
size: .; D: .; length: 14; V: TRBV6-6; J: TRBJ2-1; DNA: TGTGCCAGCAGTTACTCGGGGAGTTACAATGAGCAGTTCTTC; CDR3: CASSYSGSYNEQFF
size: .; D: .; length: 11; V: TRBV30; J: TRBJ2-2; DNA: TGTGCTGGAACTGTGACCGGGGAGCTGTTTTTT; CDR3: CAGTVTGELFF
size: .; D: .; length: 15; V: TRBV4-1; J: TRBJ2-7; DNA: TGCGCCAGCAGCCAAGTAGCCTTGGGCTCCTACGAGCAGTACTTC; CDR3: CASSQVALGSYEQYF
size: once; D: .; length: 18; V: TRBV7-9; J: TRBJ1-4; DNA: TGTGCCAGCAGCCGACCCGGACAGTTGATTCAAGGTGGTGAAAAACTGTTTTTT; CDR3: CASSRPGQLIQGGEKLFF
size: .; D: .; length: 15; V: TRBV7-9; J: TRBJ2-3; DNA: TGTGCCAGCAGCCCGAGGGGTCCCCGCACAGATACGCAGTATTTT; CDR3: CASSPRGPRTDTQYF